The sequence of this T cell receptor (beta chain) was determined in a study of T cells after yellow fever vaccination. TCRdb processed the 5' RACE reads anew with MiXCR; each CDR3 protein has one entry. Counted here are fewer than 650,000 distinct CDR3 sequences, 21% occurring once; the ten biggest clones make up approximately 15%. Findings and limits, study-wide: CD4 and CD8 compartments shared a small share of clonotypes, likely from convergent recombination.

Per germline, CDR1 SGHDT and CDR2 YYEEEE. This CDR3 region has 17 residues. Trimming took 3 bases from V and 2 from J; bases not matched to a gene: 12. As for this clonotype: Its antigen is unidentified.

The sequence was collected from a man aged 18 to 30 who received the YFV17D yellow fever vaccine. The sequences come from PBMCs, collected 21 days after the first yellow fever vaccination. The rearrangement joins TRBV5-6 to TRBJ2-5, with 8 positions matching TRBD2. The CDR3: CASSWDKIAGGQETQYF. In DNA form, the CDR3 reads TGTGCCAGCAGCTGGGATAAGATTGCGGGGGGTCAAGAGACCCAGTACTTC.